The 22 T cell receptor beta chains presented below share a single source sample, sequenced in a study of identical twins. TCRdb re-called the 5' RACE reads through MiXCR, storing one row per CDR3 protein. The sample shows roughly 750,000 distinct CDR3 sequences, 21% of them seen only once. This same sample was also part of a study on T cells expressing NK-cell markers.

Sequences were obtained from PBMCs. These receptors came from a young woman in good health.

A few counts support this clonotype. This chain connects TRBV10-3 to TRBJ2-2, with TRBD2 as a possible D gene (7 bases). The CDR3 runs 13 residues. With 8 bases removed from V and 6 bases from J, the gap between germline ends came to 13 bases. The germline CDR1 and CDR2 sequences are ENHRY and SYGVKD. The CDR3 here is CAIRGAVAGELFF. The DNA for the CDR3 is TGTGCCATCCGGGGGGCTGTGGCCGGGGAGCTGTTTTTT.

In this sample, this clonotype turned up many times. The rearrangement links TRBV5-1 to TRBJ2-7, with TRBD1 matching over 12 bases. Trimming at V came to 1 base and at J to 5 bases, leaving 7 bases not matched to a gene. Germline assignment: CDR1 SGHRS and CDR2 YFSETQ. This CDR3 has 16 residues. The CDR3 sequence is CASSLYGTGGRDEQYF. CDR3 coding DNA: TGCGCCAGCAGCTTGTACGGGACAGGGGGCAGGGACGAGCAGTACTTC.

This clonotype was counted at least ten times. The chain uses TRBV7-9 and TRBJ1-5; unclear D gene. V gave up 5 bases and J gave up 0 bases, with 8 bases separating them. Germline V CDR1 and CDR2: SEHNR, FQNEAQ (reference sequence). This CDR3 contains 14 residues. The CDR3 is CASSLTDSNQPQHF. The CDR3 DNA sequence: TGTGCCAGCAGCCTTACCGATAGCAATCAGCCCCAGCATTTT.

This clonotype has only a few counts. The chain uses TRBV18 and TRBJ2-5; D is unclear. Deletions cut 0 bases from V and 4 bases from J, with 12 bases between. The germline V gene encodes CDR1 KGHSH and CDR2 LQKENI. This CDR3 comprises 15 residues. CDR3 sequence: CASSPPRLGGETQYF. The CDR3 region has the DNA TGTGCCAGCTCACCACCTCGGCTAGGCGGAGAGACCCAGTACTTC.

This clonotype came up a few times. The chain employs TRBV6-1 and TRBJ2-2; D is perhaps TRBD1 (6 bases). Trimming left V 1 base short and J 5 bases short, with 11 bases between. Germline V CDR1 and CDR2: MNHNS, SASEGT. CDR3 length: 15 residues. CDR3 residues: CASSEVNRVTGELFF. CDR3 DNA sequence: TGTGCCAGCAGTGAAGTAAACAGGGTTACCGGGGAGCTGTTTTTT.

This clonotype was counted between two and nine times. This sequence joins TRBV20-1 and TRBJ1-1; weak D call: TRBD1 (6 bases). Trimming shortened V by 5 bases and J by 4 bases, and 17 bases separated the two germline ends. CDR3 size: 14 residues. Germline values: CDR1 DFQATT, CDR2 SNEGSKA (reference sequence). CDR3 loop: CSAPHRGGSTEAFF. The CDR3, as DNA: TGCAGTGCTCCCCATCGAGGGGGGAGCACTGAAGCTTTCTTT.

In this sample, this clonotype turned up a few times. The rearrangement joins TRBV29-1 to TRBJ1-1; the D gene is possibly TRBD1 (6 bases). The CDR3 contains 13 residues. The V end was cut by 3 bases, the J end by 3 bases, with 11 bases between. Germline CDR1 is SQVTM and CDR2 is ANQGSEA. The CDR3 DNA follows: TGCAGCGTTGACAGGGGTGGGCACACTGAAGCTTTCTTT. Translated: CSVDRGGHTEAFF.

This clonotype was picked up a small number of times. The DNA for the CDR3 is TGTGCCAGCAGTACCCGCGCGGGATTATACAATGAGCAGTTCTTC. Protein: CASSTRAGLYNEQFF. J is TRBJ2-1 and V is TRBV6-2 or TRBV6-3; D is perhaps TRBD2 (6 bases). Trimming cost V 5 bases and J 4 bases, with 15 bases left between them. The CDR3 has 15 residues. Germline V gene data show CDR1 as MNHEY and CDR2 as SVGEGT.

The CDR3 DNA reads TGTGCCAGCAGCTTAACACCGTCGGGCGGGGTTACGTACAATGAGCAGTTCTTC. Protein product: CASSLTPSGGVTYNEQFF. The V gene is TRBV7-3, the J gene TRBJ2-1; TRBD2 might be the D (6 bases). The CDR3 contains 18 residues. Trimming removed 0 bases at V and 4 bases at J, with 19 bases between. CDR1 and CDR2 from the germline V gene are SGHTA and FQGTGA.

The rearrangement links TRBV10-3 to TRBJ2-7, with D possibly TRBD2 on 7 matching bases. CDR1 and CDR2 from the germline V gene are ENHRY and SYGVKD. Between the trimmed V and J ends, which lost 10 bases and 6 bases, there was a span of 19 bases. CDR3 length: 13 residues. The CDR3 DNA is TGTGCCACCGGGACTATACAGGGTACCGAGCAGTACTTC. Protein sequence: CATGTIQGTEQYF.

There are many counts of this clonotype. The chain combines TRBV7-8 with TRBJ2-5; D is unresolved. Trimming removed 5 bases from V and 2 bases from J, with 6 bases in between. Germline CDR1 is SGHVS and CDR2 is FQNEAQ. The CDR3 runs 12 residues. The CDR3 DNA follows: TGTGCCAGCAGCACGTATCAAGAGACCCAGTACTTC. It translates to CASSTYQETQYF.

This clonotype was counted between two and nine times. The genes are TRBV7-2 and TRBJ2-5; D may match TRBD1 or TRBD2 (6 bases each). V dropped 3 bases and J dropped 5 bases, with 13 bases sitting between them. The CDR3 is 14 residues long. Germline CDR1 is SGHTA and CDR2 is FQGNSA. CDR3 coding DNA: TGTGCCAGCAGCTTCCCGGGGGCCTATGAGACCCAGTACTTC. Protein: CASSFPGAYETQYF.

This chain uses TRBV9 with TRBJ2-3; possible D gene TRBD1, 6 bases. The V gene's germline CDR1 is SGDLS and CDR2 YYNGEE. The ends were cut back, 6 bases at V and 0 bases at J, with 8 bases in the middle. The CDR3 covers 13 residues. The CDR3 nucleotides read TGTGCCAGCAACAGGGACAGCACAGATACGCAGTATTTT. Protein product: CASNRDSTDTQYF.

This clonotype was picked up a small number of times. The gene calls are TRBV18 and TRBJ1-1, with a tentative D call TRBD1 (6 bases). There are 15 residues in the CDR3. The V gene's germline CDR1 is KGHSH and CDR2 LQKENI. The V and J ends lost 3 bases and 1 base respectively, with 12 bases between them. This CDR3 is CASSPMTGSNTEAFF. The CDR3 region has the DNA TGTGCCAGCTCACCCATGACAGGTTCGAACACTGAAGCTTTCTTT.

This chain uses TRBV6-2 or TRBV6-3 with TRBJ2-5, with 13 bases fitting TRBD2. CDR1 is MNHEY, CDR2 SVGEGT, per germline. The CDR3 contains 17 residues. V shed 6 bases and J 5 bases; nucleotides not matched to a gene: 12. CDR3 sequence (DNA): TGTGCCAGCAGCACCGGGACTAGCGGGGACCGCGAGGAGACCCAGTACTTC. Protein: CASSTGTSGDREETQYF.

This clonotype has a handful of counts. The rearrangement uses TRBV5-5 and TRBJ2-3; TRBD2 agrees at 8 bases. The junction had 5 bases not matched to a gene; V was cut back by 2 bases and J by 3 bases. CDR1 and CDR2 from the germline V gene are SGHKS and YYEKEE (reference sequence). The CDR3 covers 15 residues. The CDR3, as DNA: TGTGCCAGCAGCTTTAGACTAGCGTTGACAGATACGCAGTATTTT. Translation gives CASSFRLALTDTQYF.

The chain recombines TRBV4-3 with TRBJ2-1; 11 bases are shared with TRBD1. CDR3 length equals 16 residues. The germline V gene encodes CDR1 LGHNA and CDR2 YSLEER. With V trimmed by 4 bases and J by 0 bases, 2 bases remained unmatched. The CDR3, as DNA: TGCGCCAGCAGCCGTGGGACAGGGGGCTCCTACAATGAGCAGTTCTTC. Translation gives CASSRGTGGSYNEQFF.

This clonotype was seen repeatedly, ten times or more. V usage is TRBV29-1 and J usage is TRBJ2-3, with TRBD2 identical over 14 bases. Germline V gene sequence: CDR1 SQVTM, CDR2 ANQGSEA. The CDR3 extends over 16 amino acids. V gave up 5 bases and J gave up 6 bases; unmatched junction bases: 10. This CDR3 is CSVRGLAGGPMDTQYF. CDR3 coding DNA: TGCAGCGTTCGAGGACTAGCGGGGGGTCCTATGGATACGCAGTATTTT.

This rearrangement joins TRBV5-6 to TRBJ2-1; 10 positions match TRBD2. The CDR3 contains 15 residues. Germline trimming cut 2 bases from V and 15 bases from J; bases unmatched to any gene: 14. Germline V lookup: CDR1 SGHDT, CDR2 YYEEEE. The CDR3, as DNA: TGTGCCAGCAGCTTAGAACTAGCGGGACCCGGACGTCTGTTCTTC. Translating gives CASSLELAGPGRLFF.

This clonotype was counted between two and nine times. The CDR3 protein is CSARDARLAFNEQFF. CDR3 in DNA: TGCAGTGCTAGAGATGCGAGACTAGCTTTCAATGAGCAGTTCTTC. The rearrangement links TRBV20-1 to TRBJ2-1; 7 bases map to TRBD2. Germline V CDR1 and CDR2: DFQATT, SNEGSKA (reference sequence). CDR3 size: 15 residues. The ends lost 0 bases at V and 6 bases at J; junction bases unmatched: 8.

The CDR3 region has the DNA TGTGCCAGCAGCGGGACAGGGCGAGGTGAGCAGTTCTTC. This translates into CASSGTGRGEQFF. The rearrangement joins TRBV9 to TRBJ2-1; 8 positions match TRBD1. This CDR3 contains 13 residues. V lost 3 bases and J lost 9; bases outside the gene matches: 5. Per the germline V gene, CDR1 is SGDLS and CDR2 is YYNGEE.

The chain has TRBV6-6 and TRBJ1-1, with TRBD1 as a possible D gene (6 bases). Germline V gene lookup returns CDR1 MNHNY and CDR2 SVGAGI (reference sequence). V lost 6 bases, J lost 4 bases, and 12 bases lay in between. The CDR3 totals 13 residues. Here the CDR3 DNA reads TGTGCCAGCAGATCTAACAGGGCCACTGAAGCTTTCTTT. This codes for CASRSNRATEAFF.